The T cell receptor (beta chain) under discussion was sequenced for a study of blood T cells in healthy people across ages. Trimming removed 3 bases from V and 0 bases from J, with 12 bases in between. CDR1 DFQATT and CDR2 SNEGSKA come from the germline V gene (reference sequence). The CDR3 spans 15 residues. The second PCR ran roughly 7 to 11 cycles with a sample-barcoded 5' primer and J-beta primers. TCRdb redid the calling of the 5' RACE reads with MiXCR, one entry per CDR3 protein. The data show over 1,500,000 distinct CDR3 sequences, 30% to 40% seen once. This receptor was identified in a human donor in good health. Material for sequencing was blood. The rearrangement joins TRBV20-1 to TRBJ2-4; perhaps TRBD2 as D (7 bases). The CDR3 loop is CSASKGGVAKNIQYF. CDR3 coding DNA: TGCAGTGCTAGTAAGGGGGGGGTAGCCAAAAACATTCAGTACTTC.